This T cell receptor beta chain comes out of a study of T cells in Graves' hyperthyroidism and ophthalmopathy. Study-level results: Appearing also in blood were most of the thyroid clonotypes expanded above 0.001. Stable hyperthyroidism was told apart from ophthalmopathy by a model built on 13 V-J features. A median about 7 months before onset, the model predicted ophthalmopathy.

Reasons for excluding patients were uncontrolled infection, other autoimmune disease, pregnancy or lactation. The germline gives CDR1 GTSNPN, CDR2 SVGIG (reference sequence). V shed 1 base, J shed 5 bases, and the junction held 4 bases outside the gene matches. The CDR3 loop spans 13 amino acids. This clonotype came up many times. Its antigen is not identified. The TCR beta CDR3 regions underwent amplification using RNA transcripts as the source. Primed by the HTBI set, a first-round RT-PCR was run on the TCR CDR3. TCRdb passed the multiplex PCR reads through MiXCR, listing each CDR3 protein once. The sample has around 500,000 distinct CDR3 sequences, 14% seen once.

The sequence was collected from a young woman with Graves' hyperthyroidism. Sequenced sample: blood. The chain is built from TRBV30 and TRBJ1-1, with TRBD1 matching over 7 bases. The CDR3 region has the DNA TGTGCCTGGAGTGATATCAGGGGGACTGAAGCTTTCTTT. This codes for CAWSDIRGTEAFF.